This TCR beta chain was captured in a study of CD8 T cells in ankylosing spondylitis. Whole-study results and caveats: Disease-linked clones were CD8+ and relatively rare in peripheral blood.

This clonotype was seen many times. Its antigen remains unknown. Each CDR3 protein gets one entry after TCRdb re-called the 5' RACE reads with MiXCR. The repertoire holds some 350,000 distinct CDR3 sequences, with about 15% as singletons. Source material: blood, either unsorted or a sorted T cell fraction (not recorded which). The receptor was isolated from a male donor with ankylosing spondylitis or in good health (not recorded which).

In DNA, the CDR3 is TGCAGCGTTGAAGATGGGGGGAAGGAGCAGTTCTTC. Translated, it gives CSVEDGGKEQFF. The chain couples TRBV29-1 to TRBJ2-1, with D perhaps TRBD2 (6 bases). The CDR3 runs to 12 residues. Trimming shortened V by 0 bases and J by 10 bases, and 10 bases separated the two germline ends. CDR1 and CDR2 from the germline V gene are SQVTM and ANQGSEA.